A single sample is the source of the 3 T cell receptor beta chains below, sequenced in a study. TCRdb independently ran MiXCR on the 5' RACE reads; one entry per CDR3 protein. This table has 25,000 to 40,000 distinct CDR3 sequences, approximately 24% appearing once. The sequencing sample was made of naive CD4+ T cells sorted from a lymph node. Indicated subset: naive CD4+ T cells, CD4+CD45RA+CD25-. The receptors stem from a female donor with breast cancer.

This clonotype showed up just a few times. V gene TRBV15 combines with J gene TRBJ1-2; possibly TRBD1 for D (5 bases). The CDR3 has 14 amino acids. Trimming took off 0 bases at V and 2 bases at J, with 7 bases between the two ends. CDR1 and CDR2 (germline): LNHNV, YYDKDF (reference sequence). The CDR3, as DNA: TGTGCCACCAGCAGAGAGACAGCAAACTATGGCTACACCTTC. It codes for CATSRETANYGYTF.

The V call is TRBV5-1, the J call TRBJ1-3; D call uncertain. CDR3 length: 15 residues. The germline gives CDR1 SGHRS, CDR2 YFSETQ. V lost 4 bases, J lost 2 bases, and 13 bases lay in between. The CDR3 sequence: CASSPSAAAGNTIYF. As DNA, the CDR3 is TGCGCCAGCAGCCCCTCGGCAGCGGCTGGAAACACCATATATTTT.

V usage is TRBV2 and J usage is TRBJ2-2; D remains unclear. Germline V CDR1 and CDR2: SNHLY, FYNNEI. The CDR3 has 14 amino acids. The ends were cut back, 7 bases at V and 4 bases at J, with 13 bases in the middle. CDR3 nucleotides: TGTGCCAGCACCCGGGCAGGAAGCACCGGGGAGCTGTTTTTT. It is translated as CASTRAGSTGELFF.